These 19 T cell receptor beta chains were all obtained from the same sample, sequenced in a study of a mutant IDH1 vaccine in newly diagnosed glioma. Assay used: immunoSEQ multiplex PCR; TCRdb lists only in-frame clones, some missing. The sample contains 40,000 or so clones, 78% of which appear only once. Time point meaning: week 5, during vaccination. The content of each vaccine dose was 300 ug of mutant IDH1 20-mer peptide, and topical imiquimod accompanied it. Their antigen targets remain unknown. Sequenced material: PBMCs, taken from a glioma patient whose treatment included an IDH1 peptide vaccine. The receptors here all came from a man aged 35 to 55 with glioma.

The sample holds a few counts of this clone. The J gene is TRBJ1-5, the V gene TRBV30, with TRBD1 matching 7 bases. V shed 1 base, J shed 13 bases, and the junction held 10 bases outside the gene matches. This CDR3 has 13 residues. The germline V gene encodes CDR1 GTSNPN and CDR2 SVGIG (reference sequence). CDR3 coding DNA: TGTGCCTGGAGTGCACCCGACAGGGAACGGCAGCATTTT. Encoded protein: CAWSAPDRERQHF.

The rearrangement uses TRBV27 and TRBJ1-6; perhaps TRBD1 as D (5 bases). This CDR3 is built from 18 residues. Germline CDR1 reads MNHEY; CDR2 reads SMNVEV (reference sequence). Trimming removed 4 bases from V and 3 bases from J, with 19 bases in between. CDR3 amino acids: CASSSIFEGPVYNSPLHF. CDR3 DNA sequence: TGTGCCAGCAGTTCAATTTTCGAGGGACCCGTCTATAATTCACCCCTCCACTTT.

This rearrangement joins TRBV6-5 to TRBJ2-7; D may be TRBD1 (6 bases). Germline CDR1 reads MNHEY; CDR2 reads SVGAGI. The CDR3 consists of 15 residues. V was shortened by 0 bases and J by 2 bases, with 11 bases between the two germline ends. The CDR3 here is CASSYSLGQPYEQYF. CDR3 DNA: TGTGCCAGCAGTTACTCCCTTGGACAGCCCTACGAGCAGTACTTC.

This clone was recorded once. The chain joins TRBV9 to TRBJ1-6; TRBD1 matches at 10 bases. CDR1 and CDR2 from the germline V gene are SGDLS and YYNGEE. V lost 3 bases to trimming and J lost 4 bases; unmatched junction nucleotides: 7. The CDR3 loop spans 17 amino acids. The CDR3 nucleotides read TGTGCCAGCAGCGGCGGACAGGGGGGTCTATATAATTCACCCCTCCACTTT. This encodes CASSGGQGGLYNSPLHF.

This clone was observed a few times. The J gene is TRBJ2-1, the V gene TRBV7-6; D is ambiguous. The CDR3 extends over 15 amino acids. Germline CDR1 reads SGHVS; CDR2 reads FNYEAQ. Trimming stripped 5 bases from V and 6 bases from J, with 17 bases between. The CDR3 DNA reads TGTGCCAGCAGCCAGTCGATCGGGCTCGTCAATGAGCAGTTCTTC. It codes for CASSQSIGLVNEQFF.

This clone was found once. The chain combines TRBV23-1 with TRBJ2-1; D not resolved. TRBV23-1 is labeled an ORF, and its function is uncertain. Trimming shortened V by 0 bases and J by 4 bases, and 19 bases separated the two germline ends. The CDR3 totals 18 residues. In DNA form, the CDR3 reads TGCGCCAGCAGTCAATCCGGCCGCCCCCCCGGCCGGTACAATGAGCAGTTCTTC. Its protein product is CASSQSGRPPGRYNEQFF.

The chain combines TRBV4-1 with TRBJ1-4; 11 bases line up with TRBD1. J was trimmed by 3 bases and V by 4 bases; bases with no gene match: 1. This CDR3 is 15 amino acids long. Germline values: CDR1 MGHRA, CDR2 YSYEKL. The CDR3 nucleotides read TGCGCCAGCAGCCGGACAGGGGGCTCTAATGAAAAACTGTTTTTT. It encodes CASSRTGGSNEKLFF.

V usage is TRBV6-5 and J usage is TRBJ1-2; 7 bases line up with TRBD1. CDR1 is MNHEY, CDR2 SVGAGI, per germline. This CDR3 has 16 amino acids. V trimming: 2 bases; J trimming: 0 bases; junction bases outside the gene matches: 6. The DNA for the CDR3 is TGTGCCAGCAGTTACGGGACAGCGTCAGCTAACTATGGCTACACCTTC. Amino acid sequence: CASSYGTASANYGYTF.

The rearrangement uses TRBV11-2 and TRBJ1-4, with 12 bases fitting TRBD1. V lost 1 base, J lost 5 bases, and 11 bases stayed unmatched. Germline V gives CDR1 SGHAT, CDR2 FQNNGV. The CDR3 totals 19 residues. The CDR3 spells CASSLGVGTGGRRNEKLFF. In nucleotides, the CDR3 is TGTGCCAGCAGCTTAGGTGTCGGGACAGGGGGCAGGAGGAATGAAAAACTGTTTTTT.

This clone was found a few times. The CDR3 nucleotides are TGTGCCACCAGCAGGGGACAACGGGGCTACACCTTC. Its protein is CATSRGQRGYTF. This chain uses TRBV15 with TRBJ1-2; TRBD1 is a possible D gene (6 bases). The germline CDR1 and CDR2 sequences are LNHNV and YYDKDF (reference sequence). This CDR3 has 12 amino acids. V shed 3 bases and J shed 8 bases, with 10 bases lying between them.

The chain recombines TRBV11-2 with TRBJ2-7; 8 nucleotides align to TRBD1. The CDR3 runs to 14 residues. Germline V gene data show CDR1 as SGHAT and CDR2 as FQNNGV. Trimming took 7 bases from V and 6 from J; bases not matched to a gene: 11. In DNA, the CDR3 is TGTGCCAGCACCCTTGGACAGGGAATCTCCGAGCAGTACTTC. Amino acids: CASTLGQGISEQYF.

The chain has TRBV7-9 and TRBJ1-2; no clear D gene. This CDR3 has 12 amino acids. V lost 7 bases and J lost 2, with 8 bases in between. Germline lookup yields CDR1 SEHNR and CDR2 FQNEAQ (reference sequence). Written as DNA, the CDR3 is TGTGCCAGCACTCAGGAAAACTATGGCTACACCTTC. Translation: CASTQENYGYTF. The variable domain in full, with the rest retrieved from reference TRBV7-9 and TRBJ1-2, is DTGVSQNPRHKITKRGQNVTFRCDPISEHNRLYWYRQTLGQGPEFLTYFQNEAQLEKSRLLSDRFSAERPKGSFSTLEIQRTEQGDSAMYLCASTQENYGYTFGSGTRLTVV.

The chain combines TRBV5-1 with TRBJ2-7; 12 nucleotides match TRBD2. Trimming removed 5 bases from V and 3 bases from J; junction bases left unmatched: 6. The CDR3 runs 15 residues. Germline CDR1 SGHRS, CDR2 YFSETQ. DNA of the CDR3: TGCGCCAGCAGATCAACTAGCGGGGGGAACTACGAGCAGTACTTC. This gives the protein CASRSTSGGNYEQYF.

The chain combines TRBV5-6 with TRBJ1-2; D call uncertain. The germline CDR1 and CDR2 sequences are SGHDT and YYEEEE. V dropped 0 bases and J dropped 3 bases, with 6 bases sitting between them. The CDR3 length is 13 residues. The CDR3 reads CASSLGSYYGYTF. CDR3 DNA: TGTGCCAGCAGCTTGGGGTCCTACTATGGCTACACCTTC. The full variable domain, completed using reference TRBV5-6 and TRBJ1-2, is DAGVTQSPTHLIKTRGQQVTLRCSPKSGHDTVSWYQQALGQGPQFIFQYYEEEERQRGNFPDRFSGHQFPNYSSELNVNALLLGDSALYLCASSLGSYYGYTFGSGTRLTVV.

The V call is TRBV12-5, the J call TRBJ2-1; TRBD1 agrees at 8 bases. CDR1 and CDR2 from the germline V gene are LGHNT and FRNRAP. CDR3 size: 17 residues. V dropped 5 bases and J dropped 2; count of bases not matched to a gene: 11. The CDR3 DNA reads TGTGCTAGTGGTCGAGGAGACGGGACAGGAACCTACAATGAGCAGTTCTTC. Residues: CASGRGDGTGTYNEQFF.

CDR3 amino acids: CASSLYHRGLEETQYF. CDR3 in DNA: TGTGCCAGCAGCCTTTACCACAGGGGGCTAGAAGAGACCCAGTACTTC. The V and J genes are TRBV4-2 and TRBJ2-5; TRBD1 aligns across 9 bases. With 4 bases clipped from V and 3 bases from J, the junction kept 9 bases outside the gene matches. The CDR3 totals 16 residues. Germline values: CDR1 LGHNA, CDR2 YNFKEQ.

J is TRBJ2-2 and V is TRBV19; D possibly corresponds to TRBD2 (7 bases). CDR1 and CDR2 (germline): LNHDA, SQIVND (reference sequence). Trimming left V 7 bases short and J 3 bases short, with 24 bases between. This CDR3 has 18 amino acids. The CDR3 DNA sequence: TGTGCCAGTAACCGGGGAGGGGGGCCGGCTCGGGACACCGGGGAGCTGTTTTTT. Its translation: CASNRGGGPARDTGELFF.

V is TRBV30 and J is TRBJ1-3, with D possibly matching TRBD1 (6 bases). CDR1 GTSNPN and CDR2 SVGIG come from the germline V gene (reference sequence). The CDR3 has 13 amino acids. V was cut by 5 bases and J by 7 bases, with 15 bases left in between. CDR3 bases: TGTGCCTGGGAAGCAGGGGCGGGGAACACCATATATTTT. It is translated as CAWEAGAGNTIYF.

This clone appeared once. This chain links TRBV9 with TRBJ2-1; D might be TRBD1 or TRBD2, each matching 5 bases. The CDR3 runs 12 residues. CDR1 is SGDLS and CDR2 is YYNGEE in the germline V gene. The V end lost 0 bases, the J end lost 8 bases, and 6 bases lay between the germline ends. The CDR3 spells CASSVGGYEQFF. Written as DNA, the CDR3 is TGTGCCAGCAGCGTAGGGGGGTATGAGCAGTTCTTC.